A selection of T cell receptor beta chains follows, all from one sample in a study of T cells in Graves' hyperthyroidism and ophthalmopathy. TCRdb ran MiXCR on the multiplex PCR reads and lists one entry per CDR3 protein. The table has 600,000 or so distinct CDR3 sequences, roughly 17% seen once. Material for sequencing was blood. The source is a woman between 25 and 40 years old with Graves' hyperthyroidism. Both conserved end residues are part of each CDR3. A D gene is named only where the DNA matches it firmly. Where a row states a size, it is once, few, many or the class of an expanded clone; other rows omit it.

cdr3_aa cdr3_nt j_call d_call clone_size v_call
CASSYRDQRGYTF TGTGCCAGCAGTTACCGAGATCAACGGGGCTACACCTTC TRBJ1-2 NA many TRBV6-6
CASSPLPGSGDYGYTF TGTGCCAGCAGTCCTCTCCCAGGGTCTGGGGACTATGGCTACACCTTC TRBJ1-2 NA many TRBV28
CASSLKQGNNEQFF TGCGCCAGCAGCTTGAAACAGGGAAACAATGAGCAGTTCTTC TRBJ2-1 NA many TRBV5-1
CASSLTLGNTEAFF TGCGCCAGCAGCTTGACCCTTGGGAACACTGAAGCTTTCTTT TRBJ1-1 NA NA TRBV5-1
CASSYGSWDEQYF TGTGCCAGCAGTTACGGGAGCTGGGACGAGCAGTACTTC TRBJ2-7 NA NA TRBV6-5
CASSLLAGVGEQFF TGTGCCAGCAGCTTACTAGCGGGAGTGGGGGAGCAGTTCTTC TRBJ2-1 TRBD2 many TRBV11-2
CASSWTVNEKLFF TGTGCCAGCAGTTGGACAGTTAATGAAAAACTGTTTTTT TRBJ1-4 NA many TRBV27
CASSLDMAGVRTDTQYF TGCGCCAGCAGCCTCGACATGGCAGGGGTTCGGACAGATACGCAGTATTTT TRBJ2-3 NA few TRBV4-1
CASSHYGGGLAGDFTYNEQFF TGTGCCAGCAGCCACTATGGGGGCGGACTAGCGGGCGACTTTACCTACAATGAGCAGTTCTTC TRBJ2-1 TRBD2 few TRBV7-2
CARIPSGEDQPQHF TGTGCCCGGATTCCCTCAGGGGAGGATCAGCCCCAGCATTTT TRBJ1-5 NA NA TRBV30
CAWVLREEAFF TGTGCCTGGGTATTACGGGAGGAAGCTTTCTTT TRBJ1-1 NA many TRBV30
CASSEAGTGGTEAFF TGTGCCAGCAGTGAAGCAGGGACAGGGGGCACTGAAGCTTTCTTT TRBJ1-1 TRBD1 NA TRBV6-1
CAGQAESSYEQYF TGTGCCGGACAAGCGGAGAGCTCCTACGAGCAGTACTTC TRBJ2-7 NA NA TRBV28
CSAYTGQGGKDTQYF TGCAGTGCGTATACGGGACAGGGAGGGAAAGATACGCAGTATTTT TRBJ2-3 TRBD1 few TRBV20-1
CASSQKGHQETQYF TGCGCCAGCAGCCAAAAAGGACATCAAGAGACCCAGTACTTC TRBJ2-5 NA NA TRBV4-3
CASSRVGLADNEQFF TGTGCCAGCAGCCGCGTGGGACTAGCGGACAATGAGCAGTTCTTC TRBJ2-1 TRBD2 NA TRBV7-3
CASSTAGLAGGSYEQYF TGTGCCAGCAGCACGGCGGGACTAGCGGGAGGCTCCTACGAGCAGTACTTC TRBJ2-7 TRBD2 few TRBV7-2
CASSPDRDHYEQYF TGTGCCAGCAGCCCGGACAGGGATCACTACGAGCAGTACTTC TRBJ2-7 TRBD1 few TRBV9
CASSLNYWDRKLAKNIQYF TGTGCCAGCAGCTTGAATTATTGGGACCGCAAACTAGCCAAAAACATTCAGTACTTC TRBJ2-4 NA NA TRBV9
CASSLAGWKETQYF TGTGCCAGCAGCTTAGCGGGGTGGAAAGAGACCCAGTACTTC TRBJ2-5 NA many TRBV7-2
CASKLGQGAHEQYF TGTGCCAGCAAACTAGGACAGGGGGCCCACGAGCAGTACTTC TRBJ2-7 TRBD1 many TRBV27
CASSLASGTSGRGSYNEQFF TGTGCCAGCAGCTTAGCTTCCGGGACTAGCGGGAGAGGCTCCTACAATGAGCAGTTCTTC TRBJ2-1 TRBD2 NA TRBV7-9
CASSQAGTAPEAFF TGCGCCAGCAGCCAGGCAGGGACAGCCCCTGAAGCTTTCTTT TRBJ1-1 TRBD1 many TRBV5-1
CASSPIWTSGSSKTQYF TGTGCCAGCAGCCCAATTTGGACTAGCGGGAGTTCAAAGACCCAGTACTTC TRBJ2-5 TRBD2 many TRBV3-1
CSARGSRYYEQYF TGCAGTGCTAGGGGGAGCCGATACTACGAGCAGTACTTC TRBJ2-7 NA few TRBV20-1
CASSGRQGHSGNTIYF TGTGCCAGCAGCGGGAGACAGGGGCACTCTGGAAACACCATATATTTT TRBJ1-3 TRBD1 NA TRBV9
CASGLVLAGGPHEQFF TGTGCTAGTGGTTTGGTACTAGCGGGAGGGCCCCATGAGCAGTTCTTC TRBJ2-1 TRBD2 NA TRBV12-5
CASSATGFHDQPQHF TGTGCCAGCAGTGCCACCGGGTTCCACGATCAGCCCCAGCATTTT TRBJ1-5 NA many TRBV2
CASSVVTGGTEAFF TGTGCCAGCAGTGTAGTCACAGGGGGCACTGAAGCTTTCTTT TRBJ1-1 TRBD1 many TRBV6-1
CASSHLGQGKGYGYTF TGTGCCAGCAGCCATCTCGGACAGGGTAAAGGCTATGGCTACACCTTC TRBJ1-2 TRBD1 few TRBV28
CASIKNTGDSNQPQHF TGTGCCAGCATCAAAAATACAGGGGATAGCAATCAGCCCCAGCATTTT TRBJ1-5 TRBD1 NA TRBV6-1
CSVGYGYTF TGCAGTGTGGGCTATGGCTACACCTTC TRBJ1-2 NA many TRBV20-1
CASSSGGANQPQHF TGTGCCAGCAGTTCGGGGGGGGCCAATCAGCCCCAGCATTTT TRBJ1-5 NA many TRBV28
CASSTRLVFVGNEQFF TGTGCCAGCAGTACCCGCTTGGTTTTTGTAGGCAATGAGCAGTTCTTC TRBJ2-1 NA many TRBV28